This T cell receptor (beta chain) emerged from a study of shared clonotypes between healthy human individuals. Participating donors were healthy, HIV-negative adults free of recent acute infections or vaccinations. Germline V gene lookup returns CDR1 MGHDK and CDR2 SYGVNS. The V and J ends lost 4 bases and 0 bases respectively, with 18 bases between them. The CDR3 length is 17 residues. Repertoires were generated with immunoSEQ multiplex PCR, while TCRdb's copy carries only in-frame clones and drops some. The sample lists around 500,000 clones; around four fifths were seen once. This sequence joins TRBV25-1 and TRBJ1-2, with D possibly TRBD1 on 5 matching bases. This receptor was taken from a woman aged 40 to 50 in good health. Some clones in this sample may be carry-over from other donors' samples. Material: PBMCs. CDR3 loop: CASSGWTGRTTNYGYTF. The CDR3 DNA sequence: TGTGCCAGCAGTGGCTGGACGGGACGCACCACTAACTATGGCTACACCTTC.